The 19 T cell receptor beta chains given below trace back to one sample, sequenced in a study of beta chain features in type 1 diabetes. The study's findings and limits: TCRB CDR3s were moderately but significantly shorter in Type 1 diabetes patients in all four CD4+ subsets.

These receptors are not linked to any known antigen. The study reverse transcribed the entire isolated RNA, so it sequenced expressed TCRB transcripts. TCRdb keeps only in-frame clones here, not all; method: immunoSEQ multiplex PCR. The sample yields over 150,000 clones, 8% to 8.5% seen once. Material for sequencing was central memory CD4+ T cells from blood. The receptors come from a woman aged 18 to 35 with type 1 diabetes.

The chain is built from TRBV11-2 and TRBJ2-7, with 10 bases matching TRBD2. The CDR3 is 15 amino acids. Germline lookup yields CDR1 SGHAT and CDR2 FQNNGV. J gave up 2 bases and V 4 bases, and 5 bases lay outside the gene matches. The CDR3 DNA reads TGTGCCAGCAGCTACAGTAGCGGGGGGCCCTACGAGCAGTACTTC. Translated: CASSYSSGGPYEQYF.

Many counts were recorded for this clone. The chain recombines TRBV10-1 with TRBJ1-1; D is possibly TRBD1 (6 bases). Per germline, CDR1 WNHNN and CDR2 SYGVQD (reference sequence). V lost 2 bases, J lost 4 bases, and 8 bases lay in between. The CDR3 has 13 amino acids. Written as DNA, the CDR3 is TGCGCCAGCAGTGAGACAGGGATCACTGAAGCTTTCTTT. Residues: CASSETGITEAFF.

This clone was detected a few times. The chain employs TRBV10-3 and TRBJ2-3, with 7 positions matching TRBD2. Germline values: CDR1 ENHRY, CDR2 SYGVKD. Losses at the gene ends were 7 bases for V and 5 bases for J; bases not matched to a gene: 9. The CDR3 covers 14 residues. The CDR3 loop reads CAIKVSGGVDTQYF. The DNA for the CDR3 is TGTGCCATCAAGGTCTCGGGGGGTGTAGATACGCAGTATTTT.

The chain combines TRBV14 with TRBJ1-4; D uncertain. The V gene lost 1 base and the J gene lost 5 bases, with 14 bases spanning the gap. The CDR3 consists of 16 residues. Germline V gene sequence: CDR1 SGHDN, CDR2 FVKESK. The CDR3 here is CASSQVSSRENEKLFF. The DNA of the CDR3 is TGTGCCAGCAGCCAAGTATCGAGCCGTGAAAATGAAAAACTGTTTTTT.

The gene calls are TRBV19 and TRBJ2-3; TRBD2 matches 7 bases. Germline assignment: CDR1 LNHDA and CDR2 SQIVND (reference sequence). J lost 4 bases, V lost 1 base, and 14 bases had no gene match. The CDR3 spans 18 residues. In DNA form, the CDR3 reads TGTGCCAGTAGTATAGGGGGCGCGGGAGATTGGTTCCCAGATACGCAGTATTTT. Translated, it gives CASSIGGAGDWFPDTQYF.

There are a few counts of this clone. The chain joins TRBV7-9 to TRBJ2-7; weak D call: TRBD2 (5 bases). The CDR3 totals 14 residues. Looked up from germline, CDR1 is SEHNR and CDR2 is FQNEAQ (reference sequence). The V end lost 4 bases, the J end lost 3 bases, and 13 bases lay between the germline ends. The CDR3: CASSSSPEGYEQYF. In nucleotides, the CDR3 is TGTGCCAGCAGCTCAAGTCCTGAGGGCTACGAGCAGTACTTC.

This clone was seen a few times. The chain recombines TRBV13 with TRBJ2-3; TRBD2 matches 7 bases. Germline trimming cut 4 bases from V and 4 bases from J; bases unmatched to any gene: 17. Germline V gene data show CDR1 as PRHDT and CDR2 as FYEKMQ (reference sequence). CDR3 length equals 18 residues. The CDR3 sequence is CASSSQNYGAGRADTQYF. The DNA for the CDR3 is TGTGCCAGCAGCTCACAGAACTATGGAGCAGGGAGGGCAGATACGCAGTATTTT.

This clone was seen a handful of times. The gene calls are TRBV10-2 and TRBJ2-1; the D is unclear. Trimming took off 4 bases at V and 10 bases at J, with 8 bases between the two ends. Per germline, CDR1 WSHSY and CDR2 SAAADI. The CDR3 sequence is 11 residues long. CDR3 sequence reads: CASSVSEEQFF. In DNA, the CDR3 is TGCGCCAGCAGTGTAAGTGAGGAGCAGTTCTTC.

This clone was seen only a few times. The chain recombines TRBV5-6 with TRBJ2-3; D not resolved. V shed 4 bases and J shed 3 bases, with 15 bases lying between them. The CDR3 runs to 15 residues. CDR1 and CDR2 from the germline V gene are SGHDT and YYEEEE. CDR3 region: CASSHRIPRTDTQYF. CDR3 DNA: TGTGCCAGCAGCCACCGAATCCCCCGGACAGATACGCAGTATTTT.

The V gene is TRBV4-3, the J gene TRBJ2-7; 7 bases agree with TRBD2. Per the germline V gene, CDR1 is LGHNA and CDR2 is YSLEER. The CDR3 runs 13 residues. The V segment lost 5 bases and the J segment 3 bases; nucleotides outside the gene matches: 4. CDR3 bases: TGCGCCAGCAGCTCAGGGAGGGACTACGAGCAGTACTTC. Amino acid sequence: CASSSGRDYEQYF.

This clone turned up a few times. The V call is TRBV9, the J call TRBJ2-1; 8 bases map to TRBD2. V was clipped by 0 bases and J by 3 bases; unmatched bases: 5. The germline V gene has CDR1 SGDLS and CDR2 YYNGEE. This CDR3 is built from 16 residues. The CDR3 nucleotides are TGTGCCAGCAGCGTAGGTCCCGCGGGAGGCTACAATGAGCAGTTCTTC. It translates to CASSVGPAGGYNEQFF.

This sequence joins TRBV6-5 and TRBJ1-4; D uncertain. The CDR3 totals 16 residues. Deletions cut 0 bases from V and 2 bases from J, with 10 bases between. CDR1 and CDR2 from the germline V gene are MNHEY and SVGAGI. The DNA of the CDR3 is TGTGCCAGCAGTTACTCTTCCCCACGGACTAATGAAAAACTGTTTTTT. Protein: CASSYSSPRTNEKLFF.

The chain has TRBV6-6 and TRBJ1-5; no clear D gene. From germline, CDR1 is MNHNY and CDR2 SVGAGI (reference sequence). V lost 6 bases to trimming and J lost 1 base, with 7 bases between them. This CDR3 is built from 13 residues. The CDR3 sequence: CASSHESNQPQHF. Here the CDR3 DNA reads TGTGCCAGCAGCCATGAGAGCAATCAGCCCCAGCATTTT.

The V and J genes are TRBV18 and TRBJ2-1, with D hard to call. Trimming cost V 5 bases and J 4 bases, with 9 bases left between them. This CDR3 comprises 13 residues. Germline CDR1 and CDR2: KGHSH and LQKENI. The CDR3 reads CASSSEIYNEQFF. CDR3 in DNA: TGTGCCAGCTCATCGGAGATTTACAATGAGCAGTTCTTC.

This clone was counted at least ten times. The J gene is TRBJ2-7, the V gene TRBV19; D is unresolved. The germline V gene encodes CDR1 LNHDA and CDR2 SQIVND (reference sequence). This CDR3 comprises 14 residues. The ends were cut back, 6 bases at V and 0 bases at J, with 12 bases in the middle. The DNA of the CDR3 is TGTGCCAGTAGGGAGAGACGGAGCTCCTACGAGCAGTACTTC. It encodes CASRERRSSYEQYF.

The genes are TRBV30 and TRBJ2-3, with D unclear. The CDR3 spans 15 residues. Germline values: CDR1 GTSNPN, CDR2 SVGIG (reference sequence). V shed 1 base and J shed 1 base, with 12 bases lying between them. As DNA, the CDR3 is TGTGCCTGGAGTGCCGATCTCGCGGGCACAGATACGCAGTATTTT. Translated: CAWSADLAGTDTQYF.

This clone was observed a handful of times. The V gene is TRBV6-5, the J gene TRBJ2-3, with D maybe TRBD2 (6 bases). The CDR3 is 15 residues long. V was cut by 4 bases and J by 6 bases, with 17 bases left in between. From germline, CDR1 is MNHEY and CDR2 SVGAGI. The CDR3 DNA sequence: TGTGCCAGCAGTTCCCCCATCGGGAGTGGGGATACGCAGTATTTT. Translating it yields CASSSPIGSGDTQYF.

This chain joins TRBV7-2 and TRBJ2-3; D ambiguous. The germline V and J ends were trimmed by 5 bases and 3 bases, with 15 bases remaining between them. Looked up from germline, CDR1 is SGHTA and CDR2 is FQGNSA. The CDR3 runs 15 residues. CDR3 in amino acids: CASSTRFDWTDTQYF. The CDR3 DNA sequence: TGTGCCAGCAGCACGAGGTTTGACTGGACAGATACGCAGTATTTT.

The sample holds a few counts of this clone. The rearrangement uses TRBV7-6 and TRBJ2-5; TRBD2 is a possible D gene (5 bases). The CDR3 loop spans 12 amino acids. In germline, CDR1 is SGHVS, CDR2 FNYEAQ. The ends were cut back, 4 bases at V and 5 bases at J, with 8 bases in the middle. The CDR3 nucleotides are TGTGCCAGCAGCTCTAGAGGGGAGACCCAGTACTTC. It specifies CASSSRGETQYF.